These T cell receptor beta chains were read from a single sample in a study of T cell changes during pregnancy in multiple sclerosis. Sequencing was performed with immunoSEQ multiplex PCR; in TCRdb, only in-frame clones are kept and a portion is missing. This table holds about 70,000 clones, 85% to 95% found once. The specimen was CD4+ T cells from peripheral blood mononuclear cells, collected after pregnancy. The receptors come from a female donor with multiple sclerosis, enrolled in a pregnancy study. Both conserved end residues are part of each CDR3.

TRBV4-2	15	TRBJ1-1	CASSQAQGAGSEAFF
TRBV7-2	15	TRBJ2-5	CASSLVGLAEETQYF
TRBV13	13	TRBJ2-7	CASSFGGVGEQYF
TRBV6-1	14	TRBJ2-5	CASRGGTSKETQYF
TRBV9	16	TRBJ1-2	CASSTGIGTTNYGYTF
TRBV6-5	14	TRBJ2-7	CASRSARQSYEQYF
TRBV4-2	14	TRBJ1-1	CASSQEKVYGEAFF
TRBV7-9	15	TRBJ2-5	CASSPRQGAWETQYF
TRBV5-5	15	TRBJ1-6	CASSLAGTGTSPLHF
TRBV4-1	13	TRBJ1-1	CASSRVPSTEAFF
TRBV15	22	TRBJ2-3	CATSRYRPTFQGSGGLTDTQYF
TRBV4-2	18	TRBJ2-1	CASSHPSSRRGVVNEQFF
TRBV5-4	15	TRBJ2-1	CASSQTSGRINEQFF
TRBV4-1	17	TRBJ2-5	CASSPRLAGGKQETQYF
TRBV5-4	12	TRBJ2-5	CASSNFQETQYF
TRBV29-1	13	TRBJ2-7	CSVRRTGSYEQYF
TRBV10-3	13	TRBJ2-1	CAITRGNYNEQFF
TRBV4-1	16	TRBJ2-5	CASSQISGGAGETQYF
TRBV19	12	TRBJ1-1	CASSRGLAEAFF
TRBV2	15	TRBJ2-3	CASSEGTVSTDTQYF
TRBV6-6	12	TRBJ1-4	CASSYVNEKLFF
TRBV7-9	14	TRBJ2-3	CASSFSGVTDTQYF
TRBV5-6	14	TRBJ1-4	CASSLPRADEKLFF
TRBV5-1	15	TRBJ2-5	CASSLTGTSEETQYF
TRBV6-1	14	TRBJ1-2	CASSEVYGAHGYTF
TRBV5-6	14	TRBJ2-1	CASSEGLAMNEQFF
TRBV2	16	TRBJ1-3	CASSQHRDSSGNTIYF
TRBV7-9	19	TRBJ2-2	CASSPIPGGQRGNTGELFF
TRBV5-6	17	TRBJ1-6	CASSSGTAGAYNSPLHF
TRBV7-3	14	TRBJ1-1	CASSSAGGNTEAFF
TRBV6-5	12	TRBJ2-1	CASSSTNNEQFF
TRBV9	14	TRBJ2-1	CASSYSGSRDEQFF
TRBV5-6	15	TRBJ1-5	CASSLGGRADQPQHF
TRBV10-3	15	TRBJ2-3	CAIRDWTSSTDTQYF
TRBV5-1	14	TRBJ1-1	CASSGGQLNTEAFF
TRBV5-4	14	TRBJ2-3	CASRKIAGGETQYF
TRBV2	17	TRBJ2-1	CASSYSGLAGVYNEQFF
TRBV19	13	TRBJ2-5	CASSIGSEETQYF
TRBV5-5	13	TRBJ1-2	CASSPSGQEGYTF
TRBV7-2	14	TRBJ2-4	CASSPQGPKNIQYF
TRBV19	14	TRBJ1-5	CASTGQGVNQPQHF
TRBV6-5	15	TRBJ1-5	CASGLPGQGDQPQHF
TRBV2	14	TRBJ2-7	CASKRDRASYEQYF
TRBV14	18	TRBJ2-1	CASSQDGIVTSSYNEQFF
TRBV30	16	TRBJ2-1	CAWSVWMAGGANEQFF
TRBV19	13	TRBJ2-7	CASSMGQVGEQYF